This T cell receptor beta chain comes out of a study of CD8 T cells in Susac syndrome. Random hexamers were used to reverse transcribe the RNA input (about 0.5 to 1 ug). Using its own MiXCR run on the immunoSEQ multiplex PCR reads, TCRdb lists one record per CDR3 protein. This table has 140,000 to 150,000 distinct CDR3 sequences, less than 95% appearing once. A single count supports this clonotype. Germline V gene data show CDR1 as SGHVS and CDR2 as FQNEAQ. The trim removed 4 bases at V and 6 bases at J, leaving 4 bases unmatched. There are 14 residues in the CDR3. The rearrangement uses TRBV7-8 and TRBJ2-7; 12 bases match TRBD1. The sequence was obtained from a human donor in good health. Sequencing input: CD4+ T cells from PBMCs. CDR3 sequence: CASSSGQGAGEQYF. The CDR3 bases are TGTGCCAGCAGCTCGGGACAGGGGGCGGGCGAGCAGTACTTC.